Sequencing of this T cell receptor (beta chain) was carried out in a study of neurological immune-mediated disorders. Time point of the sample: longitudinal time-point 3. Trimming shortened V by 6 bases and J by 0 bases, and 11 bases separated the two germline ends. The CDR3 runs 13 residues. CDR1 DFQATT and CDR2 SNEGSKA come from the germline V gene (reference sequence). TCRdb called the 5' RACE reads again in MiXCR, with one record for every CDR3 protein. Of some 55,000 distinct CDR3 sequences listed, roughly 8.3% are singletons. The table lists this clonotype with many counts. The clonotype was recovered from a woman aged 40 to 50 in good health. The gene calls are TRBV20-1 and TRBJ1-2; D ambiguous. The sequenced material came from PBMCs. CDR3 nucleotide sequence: TGCAGTGCCATGCGACCTCCTAACTATGGCTACACCTTC. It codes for CSAMRPPNYGYTF.